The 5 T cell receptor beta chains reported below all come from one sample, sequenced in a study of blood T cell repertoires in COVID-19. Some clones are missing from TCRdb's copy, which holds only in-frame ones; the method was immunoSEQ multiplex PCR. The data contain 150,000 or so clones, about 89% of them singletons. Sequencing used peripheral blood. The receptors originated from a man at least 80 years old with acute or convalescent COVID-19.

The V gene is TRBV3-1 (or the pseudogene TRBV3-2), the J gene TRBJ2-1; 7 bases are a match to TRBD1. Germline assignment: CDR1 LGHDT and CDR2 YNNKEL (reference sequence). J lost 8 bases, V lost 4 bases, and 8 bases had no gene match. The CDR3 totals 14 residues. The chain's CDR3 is CASSRPGQVDEQFF. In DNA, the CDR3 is TGTGCCAGCAGCCGTCCCGGACAGGTCGATGAGCAGTTCTTC.

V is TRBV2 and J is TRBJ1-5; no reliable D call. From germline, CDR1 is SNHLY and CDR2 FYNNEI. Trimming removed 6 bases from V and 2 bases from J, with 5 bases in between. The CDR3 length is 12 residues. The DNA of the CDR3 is TGTGCCAGCAGCGTCGGCAATCAGCCCCAGCATTTT. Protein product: CASSVGNQPQHF.

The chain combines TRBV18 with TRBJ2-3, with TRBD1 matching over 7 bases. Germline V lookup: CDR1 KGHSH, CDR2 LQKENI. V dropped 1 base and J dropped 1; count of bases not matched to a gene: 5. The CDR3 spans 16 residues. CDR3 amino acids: CASSPQGATGTDTQYF. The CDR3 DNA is TGTGCCAGCTCACCACAGGGGGCTACGGGCACAGATACGCAGTATTTT.

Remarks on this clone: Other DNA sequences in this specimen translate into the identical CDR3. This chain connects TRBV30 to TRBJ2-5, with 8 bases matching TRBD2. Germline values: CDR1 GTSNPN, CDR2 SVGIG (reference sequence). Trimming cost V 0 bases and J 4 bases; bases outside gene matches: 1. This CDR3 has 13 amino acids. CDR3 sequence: CAWSVAGGETQYF. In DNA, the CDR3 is TGTGCCTGGAGTGTCGCGGGGGGAGAGACCCAGTACTTC.

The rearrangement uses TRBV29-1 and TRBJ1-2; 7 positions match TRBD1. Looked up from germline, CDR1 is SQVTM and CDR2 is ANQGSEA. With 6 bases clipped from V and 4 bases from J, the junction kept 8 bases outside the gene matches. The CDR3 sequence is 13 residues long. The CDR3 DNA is TGCAGCGTGAGACAGGGAGGCGTCTATGGCTACACCTTC. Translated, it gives CSVRQGGVYGYTF.